One and the same sample provided the 24 T cell receptor beta chains below, sequenced in a study of blood T cell repertoires in COVID-19. This table comes from immunoSEQ multiplex PCR, and its TCRdb copy is limited to in-frame clones, with some not included. The sample includes about 160,000 clones, around 92% of them seen just once. Sequenced: peripheral blood. The receptors were gathered from a man aged 25 to 40 with COVID-19, enrolled during active disease.

This clone was detected once. The chain uses TRBV3-1 (or the pseudogene TRBV3-2) and TRBJ2-1, with D tentatively TRBD2 (7 bases). Germline values: CDR1 LGHDT, CDR2 YNNKEL (reference sequence). V lost 0 bases and J 12 bases, leaving 24 bases between the germline ends. The CDR3 loop spans 17 amino acids. CDR3 protein: CASSQDLSSWRGGLQFF. DNA of the CDR3: TGTGCCAGCAGCCAAGATCTCTCTTCCTGGAGGGGGGGGCTGCAGTTCTTC.

This chain joins TRBV14 and TRBJ1-1; D gene uncertain. Germline values: CDR1 SGHDN, CDR2 FVKESK. This CDR3 is built from 15 residues. The V and J ends lost 0 bases and 4 bases respectively, with 12 bases between them. CDR3 sequence reads: CASSQDLGRATEAFF. For the CDR3, the DNA is TGTGCCAGCAGCCAAGATTTGGGGAGGGCCACTGAAGCTTTCTTT.

This chain uses TRBV18 with TRBJ2-7; 7 bases map to TRBD1. Unmatched junction bases numbered 5, after V lost 0 bases and J lost 0 bases. Germline V gene data show CDR1 as KGHSH and CDR2 as LQKENI. The CDR3 has 16 residues. This chain's CDR3 is CASSPPLGTDSYEQYF. The CDR3, as DNA: TGTGCCAGCTCACCACCGCTAGGGACAGACTCCTACGAGCAGTACTTC.

This chain connects TRBV7-3 to TRBJ1-1; weak D call: TRBD1 (6 bases). CDR3 size: 13 residues. The germline V gene has CDR1 SGHTA and CDR2 FQGTGA. Trimming took 4 bases from V and 0 from J, leaving 6 bases between them. This CDR3 is CASSWTVNTEAFF. For the CDR3, the DNA is TGTGCCAGCAGCTGGACAGTGAACACTGAAGCTTTCTTT.

This clone was found once. V usage is TRBV14 and J usage is TRBJ2-3, with TRBD1 matching over 10 bases. Germline-derived CDR1 and CDR2 are SGHDN and FVKESK. V shed 4 bases and J 4 bases; nucleotides not matched to a gene: 14. This CDR3 contains 18 residues. CDR3: CASSRDRGTRPASDTQYF. CDR3 nucleotide sequence: TGTGCCAGCAGCCGGGACAGGGGAACTCGCCCGGCTTCAGATACGCAGTATTTT.

This sequence joins TRBV5-4 and TRBJ1-6; the match to TRBD1 covers 7 bases. The CDR3 runs 15 residues. Germline V lookup: CDR1 SGHNT, CDR2 YYREEE (reference sequence). The V segment lost 3 bases and the J segment 5 bases; nucleotides outside the gene matches: 5. The CDR3 nucleotides read TGTGCCAGCAGCTATAACAGGGGCCATAATTCACCCCTCCACTTT. It encodes CASSYNRGHNSPLHF. Variable domain in full (rest from reference TRBV5-4 and TRBJ1-6): ETGVTQSPTHLIKTRGQQVTLRCSSQSGHNTVSWYQQALGQGPQFIFQYYREEENGRGNFPPRFSGLQFPNYSSELNVNALELDDSALYLCASSYNRGHNSPLHFGNGTRLTVT.

The chain links TRBV27 to TRBJ1-2; D is ambiguous. This CDR3 has 16 amino acids. V lost 4 bases, J lost 1 base, and 16 bases lay in between. The germline V gene has CDR1 MNHEY and CDR2 SMNVEV (reference sequence). This CDR3 reads CASSSTPENFNYGYTF. CDR3 in DNA: TGTGCCAGCAGTTCGACACCAGAGAACTTTAACTATGGCTACACCTTC.

This clone was observed once. V usage is TRBV7-9 and J usage is TRBJ1-3, with TRBD1 identical over 11 bases. Germline V gives CDR1 SEHNR, CDR2 FQNEAQ (reference sequence). CDR3 length equals 17 residues. V shed 3 bases, J shed 0 bases, and the junction held 4 bases outside the gene matches. CDR3: CASSLGQGVISGNTIYF. Written as DNA, the CDR3 is TGTGCCAGCAGCTTGGGACAGGGGGTTATCTCTGGAAACACCATATATTTT. The full variable domain, rest sourced from reference TRBV7-9 and TRBJ1-3, is DTGVSQNPRHKITKRGQNVTFRCDPISEHNRLYWYRQTLGQGPEFLTYFQNEAQLEKSRLLSDRFSAERPKGSFSTLEIQRTEQGDSAMYLCASSLGQGVISGNTIYFGEGSWLTVV.

The chain recombines TRBV6-5 with TRBJ2-1; 8 bases agree with TRBD2. V lost 5 bases to trimming and J lost 1 base; unmatched junction nucleotides: 4. The CDR3 is made up of 15 amino acids. The V gene's germline CDR1 is MNHEY and CDR2 SVGAGI. CDR3 in amino acids: CASSLSGISYNEQFF. The CDR3 nucleotides are TGTGCCAGCAGTCTTAGCGGGATTTCCTACAATGAGCAGTTCTTC.

This chain connects TRBV18 to TRBJ2-7, with a weak D call TRBD1 (5 bases). This CDR3 contains 15 residues. The germline gives CDR1 KGHSH, CDR2 LQKENI. V lost 0 bases, J lost 5 bases, and 14 bases lay in between. CDR3 bases: TGTGCCAGCTCACCACCGGACATGGCTCCGGACGAGCAGTACTTC. Translated: CASSPPDMAPDEQYF.

J is TRBJ1-3 and V is TRBV6-6; 7 nucleotides match TRBD1. V lost 3 bases, J lost 3 bases, and 8 bases stayed unmatched. CDR1 and CDR2 (germline): MNHNY, SVGAGI (reference sequence). This CDR3 spans 16 amino acids. CDR3 nucleotides: TGTGCCAGCAGTTATTCTATGACAGGGTATGGAAACACCATATATTTT. It encodes CASSYSMTGYGNTIYF.

At least ten counts were recorded for this clone. The rearrangement links TRBV27 to TRBJ2-7; D may be TRBD1 (6 bases). With 5 bases removed from V and 0 bases from J, the gap between germline ends came to 17 bases. Germline V lookup: CDR1 MNHEY, CDR2 SMNVEV (reference sequence). This CDR3 region has 16 residues. The CDR3 DNA follows: TGTGCCAGCAGTGGCGGCCGGGACACCTACTCCTACGAGCAGTACTTC. Translating gives CASSGGRDTYSYEQYF.

This clone occurred once. The V gene is TRBV12-3 or TRBV12-4, the J gene TRBJ1-1; 7 nucleotides agree with TRBD1. The CDR3 totals 13 residues. Losses at the gene ends were 6 bases for V and 7 bases for J; bases not matched to a gene: 8. The chain's CDR3 is CASSLDRANEAFF. The CDR3 bases are TGTGCCAGCAGCCTTGACAGGGCAAATGAAGCTTTCTTT.

The gene calls are TRBV5-8 and TRBJ2-1; 7 nucleotides align to TRBD2. V lost 0 bases, J lost 0 bases, and 6 bases stayed unmatched. The CDR3 runs to 17 residues. CDR1 is SGHTS and CDR2 is YDEGEE in the germline V gene. The CDR3 sequence: CASSLVLAVSSYNEQFF. CDR3 coding DNA: TGTGCCAGCAGCTTGGTTCTAGCGGTAAGCTCCTACAATGAGCAGTTCTTC.

The V and J genes are TRBV28 and TRBJ2-7; D is possibly TRBD1 (6 bases). This CDR3 is built from 14 residues. Trimming shortened V by 1 base and J by 5 bases, and 12 bases separated the two germline ends. Per germline, CDR1 MDHEN and CDR2 SYDVKM. The CDR3: CASSLYRENDEQYF. In DNA form, the CDR3 reads TGTGCCAGCAGTTTATACAGGGAAAATGACGAGCAGTACTTC.

The genes are TRBV12-5 and TRBJ2-1; TRBD2 aligns across 12 bases. CDR1 and CDR2 from the germline V gene are LGHNT and FRNRAP. J lost 9 bases, V lost 1 base, and 1 base had no gene match. The CDR3 runs 14 residues. CDR3 loop: CASGLGLAGVEQFF. In nucleotides, the CDR3 is TGTGCTAGTGGTTTGGGACTAGCGGGAGTTGAGCAGTTCTTC.

This rearrangement joins TRBV6-1 to TRBJ1-2; D is perhaps TRBD1 (5 bases). V lost 2 bases, J lost 2 bases, and 12 bases lay in between. The germline V gene encodes CDR1 MNHNS and CDR2 SASEGT. CDR3 length equals 15 residues. CDR3 protein: CASSEYRQGNYGYTF. CDR3 DNA sequence: TGTGCCAGCAGTGAATATAGGCAGGGAAACTATGGCTACACCTTC.

V usage is TRBV5-1 and J usage is TRBJ2-1; 13 positions match TRBD2. V shed 4 bases and J 4 bases; nucleotides not matched to a gene: 8. The CDR3 spans 17 residues. Germline V CDR1 and CDR2: SGHRS, YFSETQ. CDR3 residues: CASSAYPGLAGYNEQFF. The CDR3 nucleotides are TGCGCCAGCAGCGCATACCCGGGACTAGCGGGATACAATGAGCAGTTCTTC.

The J gene is TRBJ2-2, the V gene TRBV11-2; TRBD2 might be the D (5 bases). This CDR3 is 16 amino acids long. Trimming took 4 bases from V and 7 from J, leaving 19 bases between them. From germline, CDR1 is SGHAT and CDR2 FQNNGV. In nucleotides, the CDR3 is TGTGCCAGCAGCTACGAAATAGGACTCTCCGACGGGGAGCTGTTTTTT. It specifies CASSYEIGLSDGELFF.

J is TRBJ2-1 and V is TRBV5-8; 9 nucleotides align to TRBD2. The CDR3 has 15 amino acids. The trim removed 0 bases at V and 8 bases at J, leaving 6 bases unmatched. Germline V gene sequence: CDR1 SGHTS, CDR2 YDEGEE. CDR3 coding DNA: TGTGCCAGCAGCTTGGGGACTAGCGAAGGGGATGAGCAGTTCTTC. This translates into CASSLGTSEGDEQFF. Variable domain in full (rest from reference TRBV5-8 and TRBJ2-1): EAGVTQSPTHLIKTRGQQATLRCSPISGHTSVYWYQQALGLGLQFLLWYDEGEERNRGNFPPRFSGRQFPNYSSELNVNALELEDSALYLCASSLGTSEGDEQFFGPGTRLTVL.

In this sample, this clone turned up a few times. The chain is built from TRBV27 and TRBJ2-3, with a possible D match to TRBD1 (6 bases). The germline gives CDR1 MNHEY, CDR2 SMNVEV (reference sequence). The CDR3 covers 14 residues. V gave up 4 bases and J gave up 3 bases, with 11 bases separating them. This chain's CDR3 is CASSYRDPTDTQYF. CDR3 sequence (DNA): TGTGCCAGCAGTTACAGGGATCCTACAGATACGCAGTATTTT.

The chain has TRBV19 and TRBJ2-7, with 11 bases aligning to TRBD1. Germline CDR1 is LNHDA and CDR2 is SQIVND (reference sequence). The ends lost 5 bases at V and 5 bases at J; junction bases unmatched: 5. This CDR3 is 14 amino acids long. CDR3 protein: CASSVGQGAHEQYF. Written as DNA, the CDR3 is TGTGCCAGTAGTGTAGGACAGGGGGCCCACGAGCAGTACTTC. Full variable domain (remainder filled in from reference TRBV19 and TRBJ2-7): DGGITQSPKYLFRKEGQNVTLSCEQNLNHDAMYWYRQDPGQGLRLIYYSQIVNDFQKGDIAEGYSVSREKKESFPLTVTSAQKNPTAFYLCASSVGQGAHEQYFGPGTRLTVT.

The chain uses TRBV24-1 and TRBJ2-1; D is possibly TRBD1 (6 bases). There are 15 residues in the CDR3. The V end was cut by 4 bases, the J end by 6 bases, with 15 bases between. Germline-derived CDR1 and CDR2 are KGHDR and SFDVKD. This CDR3 is CATSDLSGQLNEQFF. The CDR3 coding sequence is TGTGCCACCAGTGACCTTTCTGGACAGCTCAATGAGCAGTTCTTC.

J is TRBJ2-3 and V is TRBV5-4; 9 nucleotides agree with TRBD2. The trim removed 10 bases at V and 0 bases at J, leaving 6 bases unmatched. Per the germline V gene, CDR1 is SGHNT and CDR2 is YYREEE (reference sequence). The CDR3 loop spans 14 amino acids. CDR3 region: CAFSGSWSTDTQYF. CDR3 nucleotide sequence: TGTGCCTTTAGCGGGAGTTGGAGCACAGATACGCAGTATTTT.